Here is one T cell receptor beta chain with its context. Healthy adults negative for HIV, lacking recent acute infections or vaccinations, served as donors. Nashville, Tennessee was home to all donors, who were Caucasian adults. Memory CD4+ cells were the fraction left after CD45RA+ naive selection. The CDR3 extends over 14 amino acids. Germline V CDR1 and CDR2: SGHAT, FQNNGV. The V end lost 1 base, the J end lost 6 bases, and 11 bases lay between the germline ends. These data come from a study of shared clonotypes between healthy human individuals. Background on the study: Three CD4 naive, three CD4 memory, two CD8 naive and one CD8 memory plate were used per donor.

Repertoires were generated with immunoSEQ multiplex PCR, while TCRdb's copy carries only in-frame clones and drops some. Here the sample spans 950,000 to 1,100,000 clones, about 70% being singletons. The TCR was taken from a young man in good health. The sequencing sample was made of memory CD4+ T cells sorted from blood. Subset described: CD45RA-negative fraction. The rearrangement joins TRBV11-2 to TRBJ2-3; possibly TRBD1 or TRBD2 for D (5 bases each). The CDR3 DNA follows: TGTGCCAGCAGCTTAGGGGGGAGTAGGGATACGCAGTATTTT. Translating it yields CASSLGGSRDTQYF.